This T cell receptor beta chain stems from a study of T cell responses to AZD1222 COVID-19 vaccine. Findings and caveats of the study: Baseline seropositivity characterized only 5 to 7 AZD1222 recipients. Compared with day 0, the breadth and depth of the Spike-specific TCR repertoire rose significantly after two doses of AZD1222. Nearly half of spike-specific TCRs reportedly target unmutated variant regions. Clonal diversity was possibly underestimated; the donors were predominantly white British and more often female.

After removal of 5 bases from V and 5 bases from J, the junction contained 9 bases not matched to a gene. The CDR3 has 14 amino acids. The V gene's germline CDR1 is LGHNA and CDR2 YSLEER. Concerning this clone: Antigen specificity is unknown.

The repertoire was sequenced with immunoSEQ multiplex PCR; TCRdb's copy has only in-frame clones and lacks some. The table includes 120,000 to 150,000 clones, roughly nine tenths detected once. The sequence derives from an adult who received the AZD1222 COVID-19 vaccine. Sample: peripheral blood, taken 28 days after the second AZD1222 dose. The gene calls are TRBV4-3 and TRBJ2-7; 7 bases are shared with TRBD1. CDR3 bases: TGCGCCAGCAGCGTGCAACAGGGGACCCACGAGCAGTACTTC. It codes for CASSVQQGTHEQYF.